The clone carrying this TCR beta chain appeared a few times. Its antigen is as yet unknown. The germline gene is not matched at one end of the junction; a read error may be the cause. The sample belongs to a study of blood T cells in healthy people across ages. Per germline, CDR1 WSHSY and CDR2 SAAADI. The CDR3 has 11 amino acids. General study findings and limits: Relative to aged donors, long-lived donors carried more naive CD4+ cells and displayed higher diversity.

A second PCR, run for roughly 7 to 12 cycles, used a sample-barcoded 5' primer plus a J-beta primer mix. TCRdb recomputed calls from the 5' RACE reads with MiXCR, one row per CDR3 protein. The data show some 1.5 million distinct CDR3 sequences, 25% to 30% seen once. Input material: blood. The receptor comes from a woman in her twenties or thirties in good health. This chain links TRBV10-2 with TRBJ2-2; no definite D call. The CDR3 DNA sequence: TGCTCCAGCAGATCTCTCAGGGAGCTGTTTTTT. Translating gives CSSRSLRELFF.